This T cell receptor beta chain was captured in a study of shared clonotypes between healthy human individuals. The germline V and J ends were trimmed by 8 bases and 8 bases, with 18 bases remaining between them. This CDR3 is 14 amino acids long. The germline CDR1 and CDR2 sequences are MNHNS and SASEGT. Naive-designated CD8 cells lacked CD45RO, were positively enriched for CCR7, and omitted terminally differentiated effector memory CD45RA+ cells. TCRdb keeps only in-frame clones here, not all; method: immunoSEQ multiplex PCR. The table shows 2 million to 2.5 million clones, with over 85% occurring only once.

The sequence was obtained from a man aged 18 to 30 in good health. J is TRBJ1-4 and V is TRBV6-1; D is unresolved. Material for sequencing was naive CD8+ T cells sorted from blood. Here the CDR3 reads CASRRWAVGEKLFF. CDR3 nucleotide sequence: TGTGCCAGCCGACGCTGGGCAGTCGGCGAAAAACTGTTTTTT.